The 6 T cell receptor beta chains reported below all come from one sample, sequenced in a study of T cell repertoires in cytomegalovirus infection. TCRdb recomputed calls from the reads with MiXCR, one row per CDR3 protein. The repertoire holds 700,000 to 950,000 distinct CDR3 sequences, with approximately 32% as singletons. For these receptors, no antigen is known. The sequencing used cultured CD8+ T cells from PBMCs, collected from culture after CMV antigen stimulation. Receptors were obtained from a human donor in good health (CMV status not recorded). Some clones in this sample may be carry-over from other donors' samples.

The chain couples TRBV27 to TRBJ2-3; no reliable D call. V was trimmed by 3 bases and J by 1 base, leaving 14 bases between them. There are 16 residues in the CDR3. Germline assignment: CDR1 MNHEY and CDR2 SMNVEV (reference sequence). In DNA form, the CDR3 reads TGTGCCAGCAGTTTTCCGGTGTTAAGGGGCACAGATACGCAGTATTTT. This codes for CASSFPVLRGTDTQYF.

A few counts support this clonotype. The CDR3 DNA sequence: TGTGCCAGCAGTTACGGCGGTCCCACCTACGAGCAGTACTTC. Its protein product is CASSYGGPTYEQYF. This chain uses TRBV6-6 with TRBJ2-7; no clear D gene. Germline assignment: CDR1 MNHNY and CDR2 SVGAGI (reference sequence). The CDR3 runs 14 residues. Trimming took off 2 bases at V and 2 bases at J, with 10 bases between the two ends.

V is TRBV6-6 and J is TRBJ2-1, with TRBD2 identical over 9 bases. V dropped 0 bases and J dropped 7; count of bases not matched to a gene: 7. Germline V gene lookup returns CDR1 MNHNY and CDR2 SVGAGI (reference sequence). This CDR3 contains 16 residues. The CDR3 loop reads CASSYSWLAGKNEQFF. For the CDR3, the DNA is TGTGCCAGCAGTTACTCATGGCTAGCGGGGAAGAATGAGCAGTTCTTC.

The chain employs TRBV10-3 and TRBJ1-4; D uncertain. CDR1 ENHRY and CDR2 SYGVKD come from the germline V gene. The CDR3 is 13 residues long. Trimming stripped 0 bases from V and 5 bases from J, with 4 bases between. The CDR3 is CAISESWNEKLFF. DNA for the CDR3: TGTGCCATCAGTGAGTCCTGGAATGAAAAACTGTTTTTT.

At least ten counts were recorded for this clonotype. This sequence joins TRBV7-9 and TRBJ2-1; 9 positions agree with TRBD1. V was pared by 4 bases and J by 7 bases, with 5 bases of the junction left unmatched. CDR1 and CDR2 (germline): SEHNR, FQNEAQ (reference sequence). This CDR3 comprises 14 residues. The CDR3 loop reads CASSSSQGANEQFF. CDR3 nucleotides: TGTGCCAGCAGCTCTTCACAGGGGGCTAATGAGCAGTTCTTC.

The rearrangement joins TRBV4-2 to TRBJ2-5; 10 positions match TRBD2. Germline values: CDR1 LGHNA, CDR2 YNFKEQ. J lost 5 bases, V lost 1 base, and 10 bases had no gene match. The CDR3 is 17 amino acids. CDR3 coding DNA: TGTGCCAGCAGCCAAGCTTGGAGCGGGGGGGCGCGTGAGACCCAGTACTTC. Amino acid sequence: CASSQAWSGGARETQYF.